The 27 T cell receptor beta chains listed next were all sequenced from one sample in a study of shared clonotypes between healthy human individuals. This table comes from immunoSEQ multiplex PCR, and its TCRdb copy is limited to in-frame clones, with some not included. Among about 980,000 clones, roughly 72% were seen once, and the ten largest hold roughly 1.5%. The material sequenced was memory CD4+ T cells sorted from blood. Subset denoted: CD45RA-negative fraction. The origin of the receptors is a young man in good health.

V is TRBV27 and J is TRBJ1-6, with a tentative D call TRBD1 (6 bases). This CDR3 is 16 amino acids long. Germline lookup yields CDR1 MNHEY and CDR2 SMNVEV (reference sequence). Trimming took off 5 bases at V and 1 base at J, with 12 bases between the two ends. The CDR3 bases are TGTGCCAGCAGTAACCAGGGGCAGTCCTATAATTCACCCCTCCACTTT. It specifies CASSNQGQSYNSPLHF.

The CDR3 bases are TGTGCCAGCAGTGGCGGACTAGCGACTACCTACGAGCAGTACTTC. Residues: CASSGGLATTYEQYF. The chain uses TRBV25-1 and TRBJ2-7; 9 bases are a match to TRBD2. Germline V gene lookup returns CDR1 MGHDK and CDR2 SYGVNS. This CDR3 is built from 15 residues. V lost 4 bases to trimming and J lost 2 bases; unmatched junction nucleotides: 6.

Notes on this clone: The same CDR3 is also encoded by other DNA sequences in this sample. V and J are TRBV5-1 and TRBJ2-3; TRBD1 aligns across 7 bases. The CDR3 is 16 residues long. Germline CDR1 and CDR2: SGHRS and YFSETQ. V dropped 4 bases and J dropped 0; count of bases not matched to a gene: 8. The CDR3 spells CASSLAGQASTDTQYF. CDR3 nucleotide sequence: TGCGCCAGCAGCCTAGCCGGACAGGCTAGCACAGATACGCAGTATTTT.

This chain joins TRBV6-6 and TRBJ1-2; D unclear. Germline CDR1 reads MNHNY; CDR2 reads SVGAGI (reference sequence). V was pared by 5 bases and J by 6 bases, with 10 bases between. This CDR3 spans 12 amino acids. In nucleotides, the CDR3 is TGTGCCAGCAGTCTTACCTGGGATGGCTACACCTTC. Amino acids: CASSLTWDGYTF.

A single count supports this clone. The chain links TRBV28 to TRBJ1-2; TRBD1 agrees at 7 bases. The V and J ends lost 4 bases and 2 bases, in that order; junction bases with no gene match: 7. This CDR3 comprises 15 residues. Germline CDR1 MDHEN, CDR2 SYDVKM. The CDR3 sequence is CASSSEHRGNYGYTF. CDR3 bases: TGTGCCAGCAGTTCAGAACACAGGGGCAACTATGGCTACACCTTC.

V and J are TRBV6-5 and TRBJ1-1; possible D gene TRBD1, 5 bases. The V end was cut by 7 bases, the J end by 3 bases, with 9 bases between. Germline CDR1 MNHEY, CDR2 SVGAGI. The CDR3 is 12 residues long. The CDR3 coding sequence is TGTGCCAGCAAAGGGGATTACACTGAAGCTTTCTTT. This sequence encodes CASKGDYTEAFF.

The V and J genes are TRBV27 and TRBJ1-5; D possibly corresponds to TRBD1 (6 bases). The V gene's germline CDR1 is MNHEY and CDR2 SMNVEV (reference sequence). Trimming pared 6 bases from V and 3 bases from J, leaving 12 bases between. This CDR3 has 14 amino acids. CDR3 coding DNA: TGTGCCAGCAGCAGGGGAGGTAACAATCAGCCCCAGCATTTT. This encodes CASSRGGNNQPQHF.

CDR3 nucleotide sequence: TGCGCCAGCGGTCGGACAGAAGGAAACACCATATATTTT. Protein: CASGRTEGNTIYF. The chain uses TRBV10-1 and TRBJ1-3; perhaps TRBD1 as D (6 bases). Germline V gene sequence: CDR1 WNHNN, CDR2 SYGVQD (reference sequence). There are 13 residues in the CDR3. With 8 bases removed from V and 4 bases from J, the gap between germline ends came to 12 bases.

This chain uses TRBV25-1 with TRBJ1-4; a weak D match, TRBD1 (6 bases). Germline CDR1 reads MGHDK; CDR2 reads SYGVNS. This CDR3 is built from 16 residues. V lost 1 base, J lost 0 bases, and 9 bases lay in between. CDR3 sequence reads: CASSEWGQATNEKLFF. CDR3 DNA: TGTGCCAGCAGTGAATGGGGACAAGCAACTAATGAAAAACTGTTTTTT.

The CDR3 coding sequence is TGTGCCAGCAGTGAAGCGGGCCAGCGGCAAGAGACCCAGTACTTC. This codes for CASSEAGQRQETQYF. This sequence joins TRBV2 and TRBJ2-5; perhaps TRBD2 as D (5 bases). This CDR3 has 15 residues. In germline, CDR1 is SNHLY, CDR2 FYNNEI. V lost 0 bases and J 2 bases, leaving 10 bases between the germline ends.

The J gene is TRBJ2-1, the V gene TRBV14; 7 nucleotides line up with TRBD2. J gave up 8 bases and V 4 bases, and 8 bases lay outside the gene matches. CDR3 length: 14 residues. Looked up from germline, CDR1 is SGHDN and CDR2 is FVKESK. As DNA, the CDR3 is TGTGCCAGCAGCCGTACCGGGACTATGGATGAGCAGTTCTTC. It codes for CASSRTGTMDEQFF.

Details on this clone: The same CDR3 arises from other DNA sequences in this sample as well. The chain combines TRBV6-5 with TRBJ1-6, with 7 nucleotides matching TRBD1. J was trimmed by 7 bases and V by 0 bases; bases with no gene match: 3. This CDR3 is built from 15 residues. CDR1 and CDR2 (germline): MNHEY, SVGAGI. As DNA, the CDR3 is TGTGCCAGCAGTTACTCAGGGACAGCAAATTCACCCCTCCACTTT. Amino acids: CASSYSGTANSPLHF.

This clone occurred many times. The chain has TRBV6-6 and TRBJ1-5; D may be TRBD1 (5 bases). The length of the CDR3 is 14 residues. V gave up 8 bases and J gave up 0 bases, with 11 bases separating them. Germline CDR1 and CDR2: MNHNY and SVGAGI (reference sequence). The CDR3 sequence is CASWGRDSNQPQHF. In nucleotides, the CDR3 is TGTGCCAGCTGGGGACGAGATAGCAATCAGCCCCAGCATTTT.

V usage is TRBV7-6 and J usage is TRBJ2-3; no clear D gene. This CDR3 is 12 amino acids long. The V end lost 5 bases, the J end lost 2 bases, and 5 bases lay between the germline ends. The germline V gene encodes CDR1 SGHVS and CDR2 FNYEAQ. The CDR3 DNA reads TGTGCCAGCAGCCCCGTCACAGATACGCAGTATTTT. This encodes CASSPVTDTQYF.

This sequence joins TRBV11-3 and TRBJ2-1; D ambiguous. Trimming shortened V by 1 base and J by 1 base, and 8 bases separated the two germline ends. This CDR3 is built from 15 residues. Germline V lookup: CDR1 SGHNT, CDR2 YENEEA. DNA for the CDR3: TGTGCCAGCAGCTTAGGGATGGGGTCCTACAATGAGCAGTTCTTC. It is translated as CASSLGMGSYNEQFF.

About this clone itself: The identical CDR3 is also encoded by other nucleotide sequences in the sample. The chain is built from TRBV14 and TRBJ2-7; D unresolved. The CDR3 length is 13 residues. Trimming took off 1 base at V and 0 bases at J, with 4 bases between the two ends. Per germline, CDR1 SGHDN and CDR2 FVKESK. CDR3 DNA: TGTGCCAGCAGCCAAGTAAGCTCCTACGAGCAGTACTTC. Amino acid sequence: CASSQVSSYEQYF.

V and J are TRBV10-1 and TRBJ2-3, with a possible D match to TRBD2 (6 bases). The V gene lost 5 bases and the J gene lost 2 bases, with 8 bases spanning the gap. The CDR3 runs to 13 residues. Per germline, CDR1 WNHNN and CDR2 SYGVQD (reference sequence). The DNA of the CDR3 is TGCGCCAGCAGTAGGGACTTCACAGATACGCAGTATTTT. Translated, it gives CASSRDFTDTQYF.

This clone appeared a few times. The genes are TRBV11-2 and TRBJ1-2; D remains ambiguous. This CDR3 spans 14 amino acids. Germline values: CDR1 SGHAT, CDR2 FQNNGV. V dropped 0 bases and J dropped 4 bases, with 9 bases sitting between them. CDR3 nucleotide sequence: TGTGCCAGCAGCTTAGATCTAGACATCTATGGCTACACCTTC. Translation: CASSLDLDIYGYTF.

This clone appeared a few times. The same CDR3 arises from other DNA sequences in this sample as well. J is TRBJ2-5 and V is TRBV20-1; D uncertain. CDR1 DFQATT and CDR2 SNEGSKA come from the germline V gene (reference sequence). The CDR3 totals 10 residues. V lost 3 bases and J 5 bases, leaving 4 bases between the germline ends. CDR3 DNA: TGCAGTGCTAGTAGTGAGACCCAGTACTTC. It is translated as CSASSETQYF.

CDR3 in DNA: TGTGCCAGCAGCCCAGCGACAGCGCGGGCCTACGAGCAGTACTTC. Translating gives CASSPATARAYEQYF. V usage is TRBV7-2 and J usage is TRBJ2-7; D tentatively fits TRBD1 or TRBD2 (5 bases each). Germline-derived CDR1 and CDR2 are SGHTA and FQGNSA. This CDR3 has 15 residues. The germline V and J ends were trimmed by 5 bases and 2 bases, with 16 bases remaining between them.

CDR3 sequence reads: CASSNERWSRDRGLGYTF. CDR3 sequence (DNA): TGTGCCAGCAGCAATGAGAGGTGGTCACGGGACAGGGGGCTGGGCTACACCTTC. The V and J genes are TRBV21-1 and TRBJ1-2; whether TRBD1, the table's D call, matches the DNA was not checked. TRBV21-1 is deemed a pseudogene. The CDR3 runs 18 residues.

The V call is TRBV5-5, the J call TRBJ1-2; D gene unclear. Trimming pared 0 bases from V and 4 bases from J, leaving 10 bases between. Germline lookup yields CDR1 SGHKS and CDR2 YYEKEE (reference sequence). This CDR3 is built from 14 residues. The CDR3 sequence is CASSLVEGSYGYTF. DNA for the CDR3: TGTGCCAGCAGCTTGGTGGAGGGTTCCTATGGCTACACCTTC.

This chain uses TRBV6-1 with TRBJ1-5, with D unresolved. This CDR3 contains 15 residues. The V and J ends lost 2 bases and 6 bases respectively, with 14 bases between them. The germline CDR1 and CDR2 sequences are MNHNS and SASEGT. In nucleotides, the CDR3 is TGTGCCAGCAGTGAAAGTCACAGCGGACGTCAGCCCCAGCATTTT. Translating it yields CASSESHSGRQPQHF.

The V and J genes are TRBV20-1 and TRBJ1-1; no clear D gene. V was pared by 5 bases and J by 1 base, with 5 bases between. Per the germline V gene, CDR1 is DFQATT and CDR2 is SNEGSKA (reference sequence). This CDR3 is built from 11 residues. As DNA, the CDR3 is TGCAGTGCTCCGTGGAACACTGAAGCTTTCTTT. Amino acids: CSAPWNTEAFF.

The chain uses TRBV29-1 and TRBJ2-1; 7 bases are shared with TRBD2. The CDR3 length is 14 residues. Per germline, CDR1 SQVTM and CDR2 ANQGSEA. With V trimmed by 4 bases and J by 4 bases, 7 bases remained unmatched. The CDR3 DNA sequence: TGCAGCGTTGTTAGGCTAGCGGAATACAATGAGCAGTTCTTC. Protein sequence: CSVVRLAEYNEQFF.

The genes are TRBV6-1 and TRBJ2-3; 7 bases match TRBD2. This CDR3 is built from 14 residues. The V gene's germline CDR1 is MNHNS and CDR2 SASEGT. V trimming: 6 bases; J trimming: 3 bases; junction bases outside the gene matches: 6. The CDR3 protein is CASRRAGTTDTQYF. The CDR3 DNA is TGTGCCAGCAGGCGAGCGGGGACTACAGATACGCAGTATTTT.

V is TRBV30 and J is TRBJ2-3, with D maybe TRBD1 (6 bases). This CDR3 spans 12 amino acids. The germline gives CDR1 GTSNPN, CDR2 SVGIG (reference sequence). V was pared by 5 bases and J by 5 bases, with 11 bases between. DNA of the CDR3: TGTGCCTGGGACAGAGGGGGAGATACGCAGTATTTT. Its protein is CAWDRGGDTQYF. The full variable domain, with the rest looked up from reference TRBV30 and TRBJ2-3, is SQTIHQWPATLVQPVGSPLSLECTVEGTSNPNLYWYRQAAGRGLQLLFYSVGIGQISSEVPQNLSASRPQDRQFILSSKKLLLSDSGFYLCAWDRGGDTQYFGPGTRLTVL.